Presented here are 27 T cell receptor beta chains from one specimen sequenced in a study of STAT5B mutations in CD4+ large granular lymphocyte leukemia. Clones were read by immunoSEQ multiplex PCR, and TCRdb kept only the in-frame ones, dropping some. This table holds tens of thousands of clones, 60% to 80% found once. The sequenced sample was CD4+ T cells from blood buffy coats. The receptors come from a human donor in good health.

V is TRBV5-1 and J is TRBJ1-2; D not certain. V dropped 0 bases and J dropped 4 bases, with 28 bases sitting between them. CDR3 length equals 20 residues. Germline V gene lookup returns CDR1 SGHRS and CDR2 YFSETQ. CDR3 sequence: CASSLESPRQEGELSYGYTF. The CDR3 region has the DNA TGCGCCAGCAGCTTGGAATCACCCCGCCAGGAGGGCGAACTAAGCTATGGCTACACCTTC.

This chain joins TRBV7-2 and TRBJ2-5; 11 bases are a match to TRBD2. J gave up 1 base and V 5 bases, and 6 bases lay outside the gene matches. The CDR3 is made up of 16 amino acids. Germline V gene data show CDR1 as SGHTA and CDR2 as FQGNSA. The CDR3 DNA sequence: TGTGCCAGCAGCCCCGGGACTAGCGGCTTCCAAGAGACCCAGTACTTC. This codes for CASSPGTSGFQETQYF.

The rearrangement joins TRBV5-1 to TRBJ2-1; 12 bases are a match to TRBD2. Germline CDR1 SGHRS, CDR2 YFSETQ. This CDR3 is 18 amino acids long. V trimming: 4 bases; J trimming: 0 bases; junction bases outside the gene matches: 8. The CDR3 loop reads CASSPLLAGGVSYNEQFF. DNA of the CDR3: TGCGCCAGCAGCCCCCTACTAGCGGGGGGAGTCTCCTACAATGAGCAGTTCTTC.

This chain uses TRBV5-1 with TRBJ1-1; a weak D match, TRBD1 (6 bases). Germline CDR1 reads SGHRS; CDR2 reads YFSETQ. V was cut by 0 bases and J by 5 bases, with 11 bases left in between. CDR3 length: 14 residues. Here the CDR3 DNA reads TGCGCCAGCAGCTTGGGAACAGGGCGGACTGAAGCTTTCTTT. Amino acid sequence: CASSLGTGRTEAFF.

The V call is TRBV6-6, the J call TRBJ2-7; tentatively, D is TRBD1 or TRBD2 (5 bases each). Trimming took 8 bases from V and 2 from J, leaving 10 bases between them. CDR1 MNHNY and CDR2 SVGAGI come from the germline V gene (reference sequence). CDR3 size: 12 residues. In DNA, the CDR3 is TGTGCCAGCCGGGACCCGCCCTACGAGCAGTACTTC. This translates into CASRDPPYEQYF.

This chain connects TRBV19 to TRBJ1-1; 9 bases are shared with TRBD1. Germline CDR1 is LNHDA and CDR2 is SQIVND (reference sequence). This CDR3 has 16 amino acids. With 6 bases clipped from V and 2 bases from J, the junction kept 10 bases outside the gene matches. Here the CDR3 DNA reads TGTGCCAGTAGCCAAACAGGGGGCAGGGGAAACACTGAAGCTTTCTTT. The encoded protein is CASSQTGGRGNTEAFF.

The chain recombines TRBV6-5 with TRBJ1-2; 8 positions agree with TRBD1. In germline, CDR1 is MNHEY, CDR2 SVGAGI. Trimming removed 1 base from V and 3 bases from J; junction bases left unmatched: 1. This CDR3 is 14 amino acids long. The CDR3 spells CASSYLTGDYGYTF. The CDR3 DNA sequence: TGTGCCAGCAGTTACTTGACAGGGGACTATGGCTACACCTTC.

For the CDR3, the DNA is TGTGCCAGCAGCGCGGGACAGAATTCCTACAATGAGCAGTTCTTC. It translates to CASSAGQNSYNEQFF. The V and J genes are TRBV7-2 and TRBJ2-1, with TRBD1 as a possible D gene (7 bases). V lost 5 bases and J 1 base, leaving 12 bases between the germline ends. Germline V CDR1 and CDR2: SGHTA, FQGNSA. The CDR3 runs 15 residues.

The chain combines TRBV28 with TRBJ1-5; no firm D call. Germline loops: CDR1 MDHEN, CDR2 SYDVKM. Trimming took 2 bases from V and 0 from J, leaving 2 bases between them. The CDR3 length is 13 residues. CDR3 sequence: CASSLPSNQPQHF. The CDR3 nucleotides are TGTGCCAGCAGTTTACCTAGCAATCAGCCCCAGCATTTT.

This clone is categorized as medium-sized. DNA for the CDR3: TGTGCCAGCAGCTTACGTTGGGGGAACACTGAAGCTTTCTTT. Its translation: CASSLRWGNTEAFF. The rearrangement links TRBV7-9 to TRBJ1-1; D is undetermined. Trimming shortened V by 2 bases and J by 1 base, and 8 bases separated the two germline ends. Germline-derived CDR1 and CDR2 are SEHNR and FQNEAQ (reference sequence). CDR3 length: 14 amino acids.

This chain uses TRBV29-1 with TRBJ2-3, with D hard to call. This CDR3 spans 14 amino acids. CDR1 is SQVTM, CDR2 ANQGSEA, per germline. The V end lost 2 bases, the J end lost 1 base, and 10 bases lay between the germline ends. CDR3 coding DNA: TGCAGCGTTGAAAAAGGGAAAGGCACAGATACGCAGTATTTT. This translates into CSVEKGKGTDTQYF.

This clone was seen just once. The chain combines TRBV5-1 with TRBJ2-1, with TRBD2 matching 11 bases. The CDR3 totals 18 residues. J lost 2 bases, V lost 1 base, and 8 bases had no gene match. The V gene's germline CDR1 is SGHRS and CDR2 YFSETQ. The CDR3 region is CASSLSTLTSGAYNEQFF. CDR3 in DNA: TGCGCCAGCAGCTTGTCTACACTGACTAGCGGGGCCTACAATGAGCAGTTCTTC.

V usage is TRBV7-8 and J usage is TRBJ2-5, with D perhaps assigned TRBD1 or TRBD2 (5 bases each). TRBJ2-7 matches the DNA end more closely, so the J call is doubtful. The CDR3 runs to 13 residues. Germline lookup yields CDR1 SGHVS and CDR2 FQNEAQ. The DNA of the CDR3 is TGTGCCAGCAGCATAGGGACCTCCTACGAGCAGTACTTC. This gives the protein CASSIGTSYEQYF.

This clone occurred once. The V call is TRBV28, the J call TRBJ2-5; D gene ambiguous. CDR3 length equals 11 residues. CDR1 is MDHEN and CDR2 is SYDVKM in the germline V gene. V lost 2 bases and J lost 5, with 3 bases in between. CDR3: CASSLKETQYF. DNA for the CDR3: TGTGCCAGCAGTTTAAAGGAGACCCAGTACTTC.

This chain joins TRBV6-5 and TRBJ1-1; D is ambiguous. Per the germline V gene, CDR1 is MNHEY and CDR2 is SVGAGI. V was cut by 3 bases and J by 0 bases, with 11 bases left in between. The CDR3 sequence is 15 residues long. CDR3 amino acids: CASSYGVSLNTEAFF. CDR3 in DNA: TGTGCCAGCAGTTATGGGGTCAGCCTGAACACTGAAGCTTTCTTT.

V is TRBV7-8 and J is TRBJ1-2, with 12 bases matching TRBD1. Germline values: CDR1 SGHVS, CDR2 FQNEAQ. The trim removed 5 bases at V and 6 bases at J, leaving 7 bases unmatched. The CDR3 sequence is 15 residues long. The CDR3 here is CASSHRDRGQDGYTF. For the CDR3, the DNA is TGTGCCAGCAGCCACCGGGACAGGGGGCAGGATGGCTACACCTTC.

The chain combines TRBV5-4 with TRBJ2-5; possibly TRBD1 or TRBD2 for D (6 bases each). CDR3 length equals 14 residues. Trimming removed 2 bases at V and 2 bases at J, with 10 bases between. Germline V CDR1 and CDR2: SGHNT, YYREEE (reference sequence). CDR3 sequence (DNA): TGTGCCAGCAGCTTAGGGGGGAATCAAGAGACCCAGTACTTC. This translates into CASSLGGNQETQYF.

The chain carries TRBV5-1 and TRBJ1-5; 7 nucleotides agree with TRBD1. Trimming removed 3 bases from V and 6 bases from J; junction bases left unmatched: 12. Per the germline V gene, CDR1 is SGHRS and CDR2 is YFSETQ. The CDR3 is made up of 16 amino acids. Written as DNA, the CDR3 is TGCGCCAGCAGCTACGGCCCCAGGGGGGAGGGTCAGCCCCAGCATTTT. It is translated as CASSYGPRGEGQPQHF.

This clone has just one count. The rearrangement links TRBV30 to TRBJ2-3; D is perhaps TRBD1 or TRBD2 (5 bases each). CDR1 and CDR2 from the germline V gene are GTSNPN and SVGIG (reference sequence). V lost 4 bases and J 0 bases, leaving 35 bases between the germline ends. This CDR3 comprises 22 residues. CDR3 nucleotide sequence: TGTGCCTGGACCCGACAGCCCCGGACGGGGATCGGCGACAGACATAGCACAGATACGCAGTATTTT. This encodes CAWTRQPRTGIGDRHSTDTQYF. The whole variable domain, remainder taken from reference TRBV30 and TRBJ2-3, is SQTIHQWPATLVQPVGSPLSLECTVEGTSNPNLYWYRQAAGRGLQLLFYSVGIGQISSEVPQNLSASRPQDRQFILSSKKLLLSDSGFYLCAWTRQPRTGIGDRHSTDTQYFGPGTRLTVL.

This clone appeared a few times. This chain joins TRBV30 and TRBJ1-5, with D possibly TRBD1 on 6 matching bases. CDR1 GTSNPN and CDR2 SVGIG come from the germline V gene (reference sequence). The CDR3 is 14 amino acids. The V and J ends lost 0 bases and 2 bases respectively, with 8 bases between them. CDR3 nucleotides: TGTGCCTGGAGTGTAGCAGGGGGCAATCAGCCCCAGCATTTT. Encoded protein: CAWSVAGGNQPQHF.

CDR3 coding DNA: TGTGCCAGTAGTATACCCGGGACTCCTCTGTACGAGCAGTACTTC. It encodes CASSIPGTPLYEQYF. V is TRBV19 and J is TRBJ2-7; possible D gene TRBD2, 6 bases. V lost 2 bases and J 4 bases, leaving 15 bases between the germline ends. The CDR3 contains 15 residues. Looked up from germline, CDR1 is LNHDA and CDR2 is SQIVND (reference sequence). Complete variable domain (other parts from reference TRBV19 and TRBJ2-7): DGGITQSPKYLFRKEGQNVTLSCEQNLNHDAMYWYRQDPGQGLRLIYYSQIVNDFQKGDIAEGYSVSREKKESFPLTVTSAQKNPTAFYLCASSIPGTPLYEQYFGPGTRLTVT.

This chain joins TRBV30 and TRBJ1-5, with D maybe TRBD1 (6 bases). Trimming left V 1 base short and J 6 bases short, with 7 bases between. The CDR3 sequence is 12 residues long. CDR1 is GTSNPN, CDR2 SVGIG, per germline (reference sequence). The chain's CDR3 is CAWSGGPQPQHF. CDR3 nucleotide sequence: TGTGCCTGGAGTGGGGGGCCTCAGCCCCAGCATTTT.

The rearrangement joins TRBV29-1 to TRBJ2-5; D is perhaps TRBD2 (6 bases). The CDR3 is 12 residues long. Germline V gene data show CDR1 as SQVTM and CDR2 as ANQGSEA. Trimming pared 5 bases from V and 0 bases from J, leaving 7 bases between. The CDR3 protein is CSVRGYQETQYF. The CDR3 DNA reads TGCAGCGTTCGGGGGTACCAAGAGACCCAGTACTTC.

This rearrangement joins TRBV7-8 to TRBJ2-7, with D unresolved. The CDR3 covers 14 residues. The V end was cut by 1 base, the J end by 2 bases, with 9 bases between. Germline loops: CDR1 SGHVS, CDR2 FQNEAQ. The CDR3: CASSLVESTYEQYF. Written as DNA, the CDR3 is TGTGCCAGCAGCTTAGTTGAAAGTACCTACGAGCAGTACTTC.

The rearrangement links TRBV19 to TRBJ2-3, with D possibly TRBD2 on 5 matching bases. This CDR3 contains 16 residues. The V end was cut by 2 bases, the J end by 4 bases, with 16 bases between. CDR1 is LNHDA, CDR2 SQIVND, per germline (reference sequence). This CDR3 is CASSILASPVADTQYF. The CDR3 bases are TGTGCCAGTAGTATATTGGCTAGCCCCGTCGCAGATACGCAGTATTTT.

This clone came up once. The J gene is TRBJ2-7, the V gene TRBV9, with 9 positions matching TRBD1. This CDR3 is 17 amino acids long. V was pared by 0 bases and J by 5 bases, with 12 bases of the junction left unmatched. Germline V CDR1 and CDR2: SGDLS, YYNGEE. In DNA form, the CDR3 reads TGTGCCAGCAGCGTAGGGCCGGGGGACAGGGCTTTGGACGAGCAGTACTTC. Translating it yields CASSVGPGDRALDEQYF.

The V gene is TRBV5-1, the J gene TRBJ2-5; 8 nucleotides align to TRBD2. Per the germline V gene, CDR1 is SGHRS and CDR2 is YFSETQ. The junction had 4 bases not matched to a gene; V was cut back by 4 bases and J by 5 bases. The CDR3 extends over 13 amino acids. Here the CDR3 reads CASSPSGSETQYF. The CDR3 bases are TGCGCCAGCAGCCCTAGCGGGTCGGAGACCCAGTACTTC.